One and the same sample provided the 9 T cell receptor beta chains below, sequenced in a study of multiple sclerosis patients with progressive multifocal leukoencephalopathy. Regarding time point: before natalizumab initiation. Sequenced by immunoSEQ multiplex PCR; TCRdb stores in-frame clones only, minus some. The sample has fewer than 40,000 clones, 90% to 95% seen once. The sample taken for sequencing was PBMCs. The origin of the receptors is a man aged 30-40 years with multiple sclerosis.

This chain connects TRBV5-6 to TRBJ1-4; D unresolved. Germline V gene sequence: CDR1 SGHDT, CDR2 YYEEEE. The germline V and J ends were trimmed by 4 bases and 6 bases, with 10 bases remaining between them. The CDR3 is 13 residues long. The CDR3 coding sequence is TGTGCCAGCAGCATAGACAATTATGAAAAACTGTTTTTT. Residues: CASSIDNYEKLFF.

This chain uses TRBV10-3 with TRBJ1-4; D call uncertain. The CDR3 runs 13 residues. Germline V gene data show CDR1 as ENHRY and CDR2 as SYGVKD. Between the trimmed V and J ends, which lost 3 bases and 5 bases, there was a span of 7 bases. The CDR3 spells CAISETENEKLFF. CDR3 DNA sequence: TGTGCCATCAGTGAAACGGAAAATGAAAAACTGTTTTTT.

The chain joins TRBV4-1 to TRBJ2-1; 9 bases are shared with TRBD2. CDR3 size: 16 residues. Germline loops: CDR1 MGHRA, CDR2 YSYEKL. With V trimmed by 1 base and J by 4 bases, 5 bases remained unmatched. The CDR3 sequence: CASSQALAGTYNEQFF. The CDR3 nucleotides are TGCGCCAGCAGCCAAGCCCTAGCGGGAACTTACAATGAGCAGTTCTTC.

CDR3 sequence: CASSLGQDVYGYTF. The CDR3 DNA reads TGTGCCAGCAGCCTCGGACAGGATGTCTATGGCTACACCTTC. V and J are TRBV13 and TRBJ1-2, with 7 bases fitting TRBD1. Germline CDR1 reads PRHDT; CDR2 reads FYEKMQ (reference sequence). The CDR3 has 14 amino acids. With 5 bases clipped from V and 4 bases from J, the junction kept 7 bases outside the gene matches.

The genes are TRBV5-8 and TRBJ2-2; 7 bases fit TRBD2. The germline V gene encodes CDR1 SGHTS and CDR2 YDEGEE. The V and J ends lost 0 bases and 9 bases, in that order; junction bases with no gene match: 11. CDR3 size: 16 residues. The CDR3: CASSLEAGEGIRELFF. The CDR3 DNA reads TGTGCCAGCAGCTTGGAGGCGGGGGAAGGAATCCGGGAGCTGTTTTTT.

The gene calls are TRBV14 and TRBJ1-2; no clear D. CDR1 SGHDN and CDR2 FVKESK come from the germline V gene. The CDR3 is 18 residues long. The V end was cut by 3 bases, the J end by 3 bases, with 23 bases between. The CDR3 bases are TGTGCCAGCAGCCATGCCAAGGGTACAGTCAGCTTGTACTATGGCTACACCTTC. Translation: CASSHAKGTVSLYYGYTF.

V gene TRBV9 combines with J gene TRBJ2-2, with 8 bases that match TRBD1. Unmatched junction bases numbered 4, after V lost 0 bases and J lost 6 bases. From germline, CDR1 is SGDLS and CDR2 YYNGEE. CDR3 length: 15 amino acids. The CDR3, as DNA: TGTGCCAGCAGCGTAGGGCAGGGGGCATCCGGGGAGCTGTTTTTT. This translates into CASSVGQGASGELFF.

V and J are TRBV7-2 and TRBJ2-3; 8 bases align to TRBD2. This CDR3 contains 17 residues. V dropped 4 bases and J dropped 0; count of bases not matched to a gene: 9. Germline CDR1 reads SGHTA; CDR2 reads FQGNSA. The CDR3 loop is CASSSISGGYSTDTQYF. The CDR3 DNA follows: TGTGCCAGCAGCTCTATCTCGGGGGGGTATAGCACAGATACGCAGTATTTT.

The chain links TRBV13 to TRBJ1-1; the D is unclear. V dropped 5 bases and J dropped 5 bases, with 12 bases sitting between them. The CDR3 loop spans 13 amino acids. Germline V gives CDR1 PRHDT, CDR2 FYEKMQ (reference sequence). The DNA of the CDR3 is TGTGCCAGCAGCCCCTGGAGCGGGACTGAAGCTTTCTTT. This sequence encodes CASSPWSGTEAFF.